Listed below are T cell receptor beta chains from one sample, sequenced in a study of blood T cells in healthy people across ages. TCRdb passed the 5' RACE reads through MiXCR, listing each CDR3 protein once. This table has approximately 1,700,000 distinct CDR3 sequences, more than 35% appearing once. Specimen: blood. These receptors were taken from a human donor in good health. CDR3s include the opening cysteine and the closing phenylalanine or tryptophan. Fields, in order: V gene, J gene, clone size, D gene, CDR3 DNA, CDR3 protein. D genes are given only for firm matches. Not every row has a clone size; where given, it reads once, few, many or a size class.

V gene: TRBV15
J gene: TRBJ1-1
clone size: NA
D gene: NA
CDR3 DNA: TGTGCCGCCAGCAGAGAATTAGTGGCGCCGGAAGCTTTCTTT
CDR3 protein: CAASRELVAPEAFF

V gene: TRBV29-1
J gene: TRBJ2-3
clone size: few
D gene: TRBD2
CDR3 DNA: TGCAGCGTTCCTCCGCGGGGGAGAAGCACAGATACGCAGTATTTT
CDR3 protein: CSVPPRGRSTDTQYF

V gene: TRBV29-1
J gene: TRBJ2-5
clone size: many
D gene: NA
CDR3 DNA: TGCAGCGTTGAACAGGTCTACGGAGAGACCCAGTACTTC
CDR3 protein: CSVEQVYGETQYF

V gene: TRBV6-6
J gene: TRBJ2-5
clone size: few
D gene: TRBD1
CDR3 DNA: TGTGCCAGCACCCGACAGGGGTGGGAGACCCAGTACTTC
CDR3 protein: CASTRQGWETQYF

V gene: TRBV20-1
J gene: TRBJ1-1
clone size: few
D gene: NA
CDR3 DNA: TGCAGTGCTCCTATGAGGTCTGAAGCTTTCTTT
CDR3 protein: CSAPMRSEAFF

V gene: TRBV6-6
J gene: TRBJ2-5
clone size: NA
D gene: TRBD2
CDR3 DNA: TGTGCCAGCAGTCCCGGGGTGGCTAGCGGGGGGGAAGAGACCCAGTACTTC
CDR3 protein: CASSPGVASGGEETQYF

V gene: TRBV4-3
J gene: TRBJ2-7
clone size: NA
D gene: NA
CDR3 DNA: TGCGCCGGCAGCCCCTTATTCTCGGGCGAGCAGTACTTC
CDR3 protein: CAGSPLFSGEQYF

V gene: TRBV9
J gene: TRBJ2-7
clone size: few
D gene: NA
CDR3 DNA: TGTGCCAGCAGCGTAGGTGGGGTTATCCACGAGCAGTACTTC
CDR3 protein: CASSVGGVIHEQYF

V gene: TRBV20-1
J gene: TRBJ1-1
clone size: NA
D gene: TRBD1
CDR3 DNA: TGCAGTGCTGTATCCTCGGACAGGGCGAACACTGAAGCTTTCTTT
CDR3 protein: CSAVSSDRANTEAFF

V gene: TRBV4-3
J gene: TRBJ2-1
clone size: many
D gene: NA
CDR3 DNA: TGCGCCAGCAGCCCCGGGGACCCCTACAATGAGCAGTTCTTC
CDR3 protein: CASSPGDPYNEQFF

V gene: TRBV2
J gene: TRBJ2-1
clone size: NA
D gene: NA
CDR3 DNA: TGTGCCGGCAGTGATGTACCCGGGGGTGAGCAGTTCTTC
CDR3 protein: CAGSDVPGGEQFF

V gene: TRBV6-6
J gene: TRBJ2-2
clone size: few
D gene: NA
CDR3 DNA: TGTGCCAGCAGTTACTCACGACAGCAGAACACCGGGGAGCTGTTTTTT
CDR3 protein: CASSYSRQQNTGELFF

V gene: TRBV11-2
J gene: TRBJ2-1
clone size: NA
D gene: TRBD2
CDR3 DNA: TGTGCCAGCAGCCGTCAAGCGGGGCGAGCCTACAATGAGCAGTTCTTC
CDR3 protein: CASSRQAGRAYNEQFF

V gene: TRBV30
J gene: TRBJ1-1
clone size: few
D gene: NA
CDR3 DNA: TGTGCCTGGAGTTTGGGGGGGAACACTGAAGCTTTCTTT
CDR3 protein: CAWSLGGNTEAFF

V gene: TRBV15
J gene: TRBJ2-2
clone size: few
D gene: NA
CDR3 DNA: TGTGCCACGCGATTACGCAGCGGGAACACCGGGGAGCTGTTTTTT
CDR3 protein: CATRLRSGNTGELFF

V gene: TRBV18
J gene: TRBJ1-2
clone size: NA
D gene: NA
CDR3 DNA: TGTGCCAGCTCGCCCCCACTCGATTTTGGCTACACCTTC
CDR3 protein: CASSPPLDFGYTF

V gene: TRBV12-3/TRBV12-4
J gene: TRBJ2-2
clone size: few
D gene: NA
CDR3 DNA: TGTGCCAGCAGTCGTAACGTACTAGCATCGCACGGGGAGCTGTTTTTT
CDR3 protein: CASSRNVLASHGELFF

V gene: TRBV7-3
J gene: TRBJ2-1
clone size: few
D gene: NA
CDR3 DNA: TGTGCCAGCAGCTTAAACCTAGGAACGCAGTTCTTC
CDR3 protein: CASSLNLGTQFF

V gene: TRBV10-3
J gene: TRBJ2-7
clone size: NA
D gene: TRBD1
CDR3 DNA: TGTGCCATCAGTGGATCGGGACAGGGGATAGACGAGCAGTACTTC
CDR3 protein: CAISGSGQGIDEQYF

V gene: TRBV6-1
J gene: TRBJ2-7
clone size: NA
D gene: TRBD1
CDR3 DNA: TGTGCCAACAGTCTAGGACAGGGAGTTCCCTACGAGCAGTACTTC
CDR3 protein: CANSLGQGVPYEQYF

V gene: TRBV4-2
J gene: TRBJ2-6
clone size: many
D gene: NA
CDR3 DNA: TGTGCCAGCAGCCAAGACAGGGATAGCTCTGGGGCCAACGTCCTGACTTTC
CDR3 protein: CASSQDRDSSGANVLTF

V gene: TRBV29-1
J gene: TRBJ1-1
clone size: NA
D gene: NA
CDR3 DNA: TGCAGCGTTGAGAGTCTGTACACTGAAGCTTTCTTT
CDR3 protein: CSVESLYTEAFF

V gene: TRBV7-2
J gene: TRBJ1-4
clone size: once
D gene: NA
CDR3 DNA: TGTGCCAGCAGCAAACGAGGGGGGAAATACACTAATGAAAAACTGTTTTTT
CDR3 protein: CASSKRGGKYTNEKLFF

V gene: TRBV29-1
J gene: TRBJ2-1
clone size: NA
D gene: TRBD2
CDR3 DNA: TGCAGCGTGGTACAAGGCGGGGGTTCAACAATCGATGAGCAGTTCTTC
CDR3 protein: CSVVQGGGSTIDEQFF

V gene: TRBV10-3
J gene: TRBJ2-1
clone size: NA
D gene: TRBD2
CDR3 DNA: TGTGCCATCAGTGAGTCGAGGACTAGCGGGGGGTTCGTCGATGAGCAGTTCTTC
CDR3 protein: CAISESRTSGGFVDEQFF

V gene: TRBV12-3/TRBV12-4
J gene: TRBJ2-7
clone size: many
D gene: TRBD2
CDR3 DNA: TGTGCCAGCGGACGGGGGGGCGCGGGGGAGCAGTACTTC
CDR3 protein: CASGRGGAGEQYF

V gene: TRBV20-1
J gene: TRBJ1-1
clone size: NA
D gene: NA
CDR3 DNA: TGCAGTGCTGGGCGGGGATGGGGAGCTTTCTTT
CDR3 protein: CSAGRGWGAFF

V gene: TRBV11-2
J gene: TRBJ2-7
clone size: few
D gene: TRBD1
CDR3 DNA: TGTGCCAGCAGCATAACCGGGACAGGGGGCCACGAGCAGTACTTC
CDR3 protein: CASSITGTGGHEQYF

V gene: TRBV6-5
J gene: TRBJ2-2
clone size: NA
D gene: NA
CDR3 DNA: TGTGCCAGCAGGACAGTAACCGGGGAGCTGTTTTTT
CDR3 protein: CASRTVTGELFF

V gene: TRBV7-9
J gene: TRBJ1-6
clone size: NA
D gene: TRBD1
CDR3 DNA: TGTGCCAGCAGCTTAATCGGACAGGGACATTCACCCCTCCACTTT
CDR3 protein: CASSLIGQGHSPLHF

V gene: TRBV6-2/TRBV6-3
J gene: TRBJ1-1
clone size: NA
D gene: NA
CDR3 DNA: TGTGCCAGCAGCCCATCCGGGAAAAACACTGAAGCTTTCTTT
CDR3 protein: CASSPSGKNTEAFF

V gene: TRBV9
J gene: TRBJ2-1
clone size: few
D gene: NA
CDR3 DNA: TGTGCCAGCACCCCCTTTGTTATGGGGACCCATGAGCAGTTCTTC
CDR3 protein: CASTPFVMGTHEQFF

V gene: TRBV25-1
J gene: TRBJ2-3
clone size: NA
D gene: TRBD1
CDR3 DNA: TGTGCCAGCGAATCCCCGGACAGGGCTCCAGATACGCAGTATTTT
CDR3 protein: CASESPDRAPDTQYF

V gene: TRBV12-3/TRBV12-4
J gene: TRBJ1-3
clone size: NA
D gene: NA
CDR3 DNA: TGTGCCAGCGAGTCCGGGCCTGGAAACACCATATATTTT
CDR3 protein: CASESGPGNTIYF

V gene: TRBV29-1
J gene: TRBJ2-5
clone size: many
D gene: TRBD1
CDR3 DNA: TGCAGCGTAACTGGGACAGCCGAGACCCAGTACTTC
CDR3 protein: CSVTGTAETQYF

V gene: TRBV7-2
J gene: TRBJ1-5
clone size: few
D gene: NA
CDR3 DNA: TGTGCCAGCAGCCTACCCTTGGGGGGCTATCAGCCCCAGCATTTT
CDR3 protein: CASSLPLGGYQPQHF

V gene: TRBV25-1
J gene: TRBJ1-2
clone size: NA
D gene: TRBD1
CDR3 DNA: TGTGCCAGCAGTGAGGGTTGGGAGGCAGGGGGCGCGAGATATGGCTACACCTTC
CDR3 protein: CASSEGWEAGGARYGYTF

V gene: TRBV5-1
J gene: TRBJ1-6
clone size: once
D gene: TRBD1
CDR3 DNA: TGCGCCAGCAGCTTAGGACAGGGGCGGTATTCACCCCTCCACTTT
CDR3 protein: CASSLGQGRYSPLHF

V gene: TRBV7-2
J gene: TRBJ2-5
clone size: many
D gene: TRBD1
CDR3 DNA: TGTGCCAGCAGCCCGAGTACAGGGGCCCAAGAGACCCAGTACTTC
CDR3 protein: CASSPSTGAQETQYF

V gene: TRBV7-3
J gene: TRBJ2-5
clone size: NA
D gene: TRBD2
CDR3 DNA: TGTGCCAGCAGCCAGACAGCGGGGGGGCCTGGAGAGACCCAGTACTTC
CDR3 protein: CASSQTAGGPGETQYF

V gene: TRBV11-2
J gene: TRBJ2-5
clone size: NA
D gene: NA
CDR3 DNA: TGTGCCAGCAGCTTAGATGTAGGGGCGGCGGAGACCCAGTACTTC
CDR3 protein: CASSLDVGAAETQYF

V gene: TRBV12-3/TRBV12-4
J gene: TRBJ2-5
clone size: once
D gene: NA
CDR3 DNA: TGTGCCAGCAGGGTGAAGGGACGGCGGGCCCAGTACTTC
CDR3 protein: CASRVKGRRAQYF

V gene: TRBV29-1
J gene: TRBJ1-1
clone size: NA
D gene: NA
CDR3 DNA: TGCAGCGTTGAAAACGAGAGTGAAGCTTTCTTT
CDR3 protein: CSVENESEAFF

V gene: TRBV20-1
J gene: TRBJ2-7
clone size: NA
D gene: NA
CDR3 DNA: TGCAGTGCCCGCTCCTCTGGTGGCAACTCCTACGAGCAGTACTTC
CDR3 protein: CSARSSGGNSYEQYF

V gene: TRBV3-1
J gene: TRBJ2-1
clone size: NA
D gene: TRBD2
CDR3 DNA: TGTGCCAGCAGCCCGTCGGTAGCGGGGAATGAGCAGTTCTTC
CDR3 protein: CASSPSVAGNEQFF

V gene: TRBV20-1
J gene: TRBJ2-5
clone size: NA
D gene: NA
CDR3 DNA: TGCAGTGCTAGATGGACAGAAGAGACCCAGTACTTC
CDR3 protein: CSARWTEETQYF

V gene: TRBV29-1
J gene: TRBJ1-4
clone size: NA
D gene: NA
CDR3 DNA: TGCAGCGTCAAAGGGCTAAGGGGACCAACTAATGAAAAACTGTTTTTT
CDR3 protein: CSVKGLRGPTNEKLFF

V gene: TRBV20-1
J gene: TRBJ1-2
clone size: many
D gene: NA
CDR3 DNA: TGCAGTGCTAGTGCAGGGCTTGACTATGGCTACACCTTC
CDR3 protein: CSASAGLDYGYTF

V gene: TRBV7-9
J gene: TRBJ2-7
clone size: NA
D gene: NA
CDR3 DNA: TGTGCCAGCAGCTTAGCCCCGCCAGGGTATACAGAGATCCAGTACTTC
CDR3 protein: CASSLAPPGYTEIQYF

V gene: TRBV12-3/TRBV12-4
J gene: TRBJ1-6
clone size: few
D gene: TRBD1
CDR3 DNA: TGTGCCAGCACCCGACAGGGGATGAATTCACCCCTCCACTTT
CDR3 protein: CASTRQGMNSPLHF

V gene: TRBV7-2
J gene: TRBJ2-1
clone size: many
D gene: NA
CDR3 DNA: TGTGCCAGCAGCTTAGGCCAGATCAATGAGCAGTTCTTC
CDR3 protein: CASSLGQINEQFF

V gene: TRBV7-2
J gene: TRBJ1-6
clone size: few
D gene: NA
CDR3 DNA: TGTGCCAGCAGCTCCCAGAGGGGACAAATCCACTTT
CDR3 protein: CASSSQRGQIHF

V gene: TRBV4-3
J gene: TRBJ2-4
clone size: few
D gene: NA
CDR3 DNA: TGCGCCAGCAGCCAAGTCCCCAACATTCAGTACTTC
CDR3 protein: CASSQVPNIQYF

V gene: TRBV18
J gene: TRBJ2-1
clone size: NA
D gene: NA
CDR3 DNA: TGTGCCAGCTCACCATTAGACAGACAGTCGGTCAATGAGCAGTTCTTC
CDR3 protein: CASSPLDRQSVNEQFF

V gene: TRBV5-1
J gene: TRBJ2-7
clone size: few
D gene: NA
CDR3 DNA: TGCGCCAGCAGCTTGAATTTCGACGAGCAGTACTTC
CDR3 protein: CASSLNFDEQYF

V gene: TRBV7-2
J gene: TRBJ2-1
clone size: NA
D gene: TRBD2
CDR3 DNA: TGTGCCAGCAGCACTAGCGGGGGGGCAAAGCAGTTCTTC
CDR3 protein: CASSTSGGAKQFF